The rows below give T cell receptor beta chains drawn from one sample of a study of T-cell memory formation after mild COVID-19. In TCRdb, the 5' RACE reads were re-called with MiXCR into one record per CDR3 protein. The sample holds fewer than 700,000 distinct CDR3 sequences; about a sixth are singletons and the top ten take around 11%. The sample consisted of PBMCs or a T cell subset sorted from them (not recorded which). These TCRs come from an adult woman who had mild COVID-19 (a few samples of this study predate the infection). Cell type and time point are not known. Each CDR3 is given with its conserved first and last residue. Each record gives: V gene, D gene, clone size, J gene, CDR3 DNA, CDR3 protein. The D gene is left open where the match is weak. Size tells how often a clone was seen (once, few, many) or the class of an expanded clone, and some rows leave it out.

V: TRBV18
D: NA
size: NA
J: TRBJ2-1
DNA: TGTGCCAGCTCACCAAGACTAGGCGACAATGAGCAGTTCTTC
CDR3: CASSPRLGDNEQFF

V: TRBV29-1
D: NA
size: few
J: TRBJ2-7
DNA: TGCAGCGTTGTAGACGTCTACGAGCAGTACTTC
CDR3: CSVVDVYEQYF

V: TRBV7-9
D: NA
size: few
J: TRBJ2-7
DNA: TGTGCCAGCAGCTTCATCGGGCCCACCTACGAGCAGTACTTC
CDR3: CASSFIGPTYEQYF

V: TRBV18
D: NA
size: NA
J: TRBJ2-3
DNA: TGTGCCAGCTCACCGGACAGCACAGATAAGCAGTATTTT
CDR3: CASSPDSTDKQYF

V: TRBV27
D: NA
size: few
J: TRBJ2-7
DNA: TGTGCCAGCAGCCCGAGGGACGGGGCCTCCTACGAGCAGTACTTC
CDR3: CASSPRDGASYEQYF

V: TRBV9
D: NA
size: NA
J: TRBJ2-3
DNA: TGTGCCAGCAGCGTAGTCGTCGGACTGAGAACAGATACGCAGTATTTT
CDR3: CASSVVVGLRTDTQYF

V: TRBV10-3
D: TRBD2
size: NA
J: TRBJ2-7
DNA: TGTGCCATCAGTGACACGGGGGGACCTAACTCCTACGAGCAGTACTTC
CDR3: CAISDTGGPNSYEQYF

V: TRBV11-2
D: TRBD2
size: few
J: TRBJ2-3
DNA: TGTGCCAGCAGCTTAAAGGCCGCAGCAGAACTAGCGGGAGATAAAGGAACAGATACGCAGTATTTT
CDR3: CASSLKAAAELAGDKGTDTQYF

V: TRBV7-3
D: TRBD2
size: few
J: TRBJ2-5
DNA: TGTGCCAGCAGCTTAGACCGGGAGGAAGAGACCCAGTACTTC
CDR3: CASSLDREEETQYF

V: TRBV7-9
D: NA
size: few
J: TRBJ1-1
DNA: TGTGCCAGCAGGACAGGCTACACTGAAGCTTTCTTT
CDR3: CASRTGYTEAFF

V: TRBV23-1
D: TRBD1
size: few
J: TRBJ2-5
DNA: TGCGCCAGCAGTCAGCCGGACAGGGGAAAGGAAACCCAGTACTTC
CDR3: CASSQPDRGKETQYF

V: TRBV24-1
D: NA
size: NA
J: TRBJ1-1
DNA: TGTGCCACCAGTTCAAAAGCGGGGGGTACTGAAGCTTTCTTT
CDR3: CATSSKAGGTEAFF

V: TRBV5-5
D: NA
size: few
J: TRBJ2-7
DNA: TGTGCCAGCAGCCAAACTAGGGAGAGCGAGCAGTACTTC
CDR3: CASSQTRESEQYF

V: TRBV25-1
D: NA
size: NA
J: TRBJ1-1
DNA: TGTGCCAGCAGTGAATCTAGACAGCAAGGAAAAAGGACCACTGAAGCTTTCTTT
CDR3: CASSESRQQGKRTTEAFF

V: TRBV4-1
D: TRBD1
size: few
J: TRBJ2-7
DNA: TGCGCCAGCAGCCAAGAGTCCAGGACAGGGTCCTACGAGCAGTACTTC
CDR3: CASSQESRTGSYEQYF

V: TRBV6-2/TRBV6-3
D: TRBD1
size: NA
J: TRBJ1-1
DNA: TGTGCCAGCAGTCGCTCCGGGACAGCTGAAGCTTTCTTT
CDR3: CASSRSGTAEAFF

V: TRBV5-4
D: NA
size: NA
J: TRBJ2-3
DNA: TGTGCCAGCAGCGCTACGGGATCGGATACGCAGTATTTT
CDR3: CASSATGSDTQYF

V: TRBV9
D: NA
size: NA
J: TRBJ2-1
DNA: TGTGCCAGCAGCATCAGGGTCGGATCTGACAATGAGCAGTTCTTC
CDR3: CASSIRVGSDNEQFF

V: TRBV12-3/TRBV12-4
D: NA
size: NA
J: TRBJ2-5
DNA: TGTGCCAGCAGTCCCGCAGCGGTAGGGACCCAGTACTTC
CDR3: CASSPAAVGTQYF

V: TRBV20-1
D: TRBD1
size: few
J: TRBJ1-6
DNA: TGCAGTGCTATCCCGGGACAGGGCCCTTATAATTCACCCCTCCACTTT
CDR3: CSAIPGQGPYNSPLHF

V: TRBV12-3/TRBV12-4
D: NA
size: NA
J: TRBJ1-2
DNA: TGTGCCAGCAGTCCCGTGATGCCAGGACCCATCTATGGCTACACCTTC
CDR3: CASSPVMPGPIYGYTF

V: TRBV7-2
D: NA
size: NA
J: TRBJ2-7
DNA: TGTGCCAGCAGCGCCCCAGGGGCAGTAACCTACGAGCAGTACTTC
CDR3: CASSAPGAVTYEQYF

V: TRBV12-3/TRBV12-4
D: TRBD1
size: many
J: TRBJ2-7
DNA: TGTGCCAGCAGTTCCGCCACAGGGGTATCGACCTACGAGCAGTACTTC
CDR3: CASSSATGVSTYEQYF

V: TRBV25-1
D: TRBD1
size: NA
J: TRBJ1-3
DNA: TGTGCCAGCAGTGAGAAGCCTACGGCCTACCGGACAGGGAGCTCTGGAAACACCATATATTTT
CDR3: CASSEKPTAYRTGSSGNTIYF

V: TRBV4-3
D: NA
size: few
J: TRBJ1-1
DNA: TGCGCCAGCAGCCAAGATCCCCCCACTGAAGCTTTCTTT
CDR3: CASSQDPPTEAFF

V: TRBV5-1
D: NA
size: few
J: TRBJ2-3
DNA: TGCGCCAGCAGCGGCGGGACTGCGACAGATACGCAGTATTTT
CDR3: CASSGGTATDTQYF

V: TRBV4-3
D: NA
size: many
J: TRBJ2-7
DNA: TGCGCCAGCAGCCCCCGGCGAGCGGCAACCTACGAGCAGTACTTC
CDR3: CASSPRRAATYEQYF

V: TRBV9
D: TRBD2
size: NA
J: TRBJ2-7
DNA: TGTGCCAGCAGCCCCAGCGGCGGGAGCGGTTCCTACGAGCAGTACTTC
CDR3: CASSPSGGSGSYEQYF

V: TRBV12-3/TRBV12-4
D: TRBD1
size: few
J: TRBJ2-7
DNA: TGTGCCAGCAGTTCCTGGGACAGGTCCTACGAGCAGTACTTC
CDR3: CASSSWDRSYEQYF

V: TRBV12-3/TRBV12-4
D: NA
size: once
J: TRBJ2-5
DNA: TGTGCCAGCAGGAGAGTGGGAGTGACCCAGTACTTC
CDR3: CASRRVGVTQYF

V: TRBV5-5
D: NA
size: NA
J: TRBJ2-4
DNA: TGTGCCAGCAGCTTGGGCACGTTAGCCAAAAACATTCAGTACTTC
CDR3: CASSLGTLAKNIQYF

V: TRBV10-3
D: TRBD2
size: NA
J: TRBJ2-5
DNA: TGTGCCATCAGTGAAGGGACTAGCGGGGGGGCCGGAGAGACCCAGTACTTC
CDR3: CAISEGTSGGAGETQYF

V: TRBV12-3/TRBV12-4
D: NA
size: NA
J: TRBJ1-5
DNA: TGTGCCAGCAGGTCCTTTATGCAGCCCCAGCATTTT
CDR3: CASRSFMQPQHF

V: TRBV12-5
D: NA
size: NA
J: TRBJ1-2
DNA: TGTGCTAGTGGTTCTCTTGGGTGGGGCTACACCTTC
CDR3: CASGSLGWGYTF

V: TRBV11-2
D: NA
size: many
J: TRBJ2-1
DNA: TGTGCCAGCAGCTTAGGTACCGGGGGTTCCTACAATGAGCAGTTCTTC
CDR3: CASSLGTGGSYNEQFF